Listed below are T cell receptor beta chains from one sample, sequenced in a study of post-analysis software for immune sequencing data. TCRdb called the PCR reads again in MiXCR, with one record for every CDR3 protein. Of fewer than 600,000 distinct CDR3 sequences listed, nearly 45% are singletons. Sequencing was done on a sample of blood. The receptors derive from a girl aged 5 to 17 with multiple sclerosis. Each CDR3 is given with its conserved first and last residue. A D gene is named only where the DNA matches it firmly. The size entry is marked missing in some rows and otherwise reads once, few, many or a size class.

clone_size	v_call	d_call	j_call	cdr3_nt	cdr3_aa
NA	TRBV20-1	TRBD2	TRBJ2-3	TGCAGTGCTGGGAGGACTAGCGGGAGCACAGATACGCAGTATTTT	CSAGRTSGSTDTQYF
NA	TRBV20-1	TRBD2	TRBJ2-5	TGCAGTGCTAGCAAGCGGGAGGTCGGGGAGACCCAGTACTTC	CSASKREVGETQYF
NA	TRBV15	TRBD2	TRBJ2-3	TGTGCCACCAGCAGAGATTCGGTAGCGGGAGGTACTAGCACAGATACGCAGTATTTT	CATSRDSVAGGTSTDTQYF
few	TRBV28	TRBD1	TRBJ1-5	TGTGCCAGCATCGTCAACAGGGGGAATCAGCCCCAGCATTTT	CASIVNRGNQPQHF
NA	TRBV11-2	TRBD2	TRBJ2-5	TGTGCCAGCAGCTTATACGGGAGGCCCGGAGGGACCCAGTACTTC	CASSLYGRPGGTQYF
NA	TRBV7-9	NA	TRBJ1-2	TGTGCCAGCAGCTCATATATGACAGAAGCTAACTATGGCTACACCTTC	CASSSYMTEANYGYTF
NA	TRBV4-3	NA	TRBJ2-1	TGCGCCAGCAGCCAAGAAGGGGGTGCGGGAGTAATCAGTGAGCAGTTCTTC	CASSQEGGAGVISEQFF
few	TRBV29-1	NA	TRBJ2-7	TGCAGCGTTGAAGAAGGGTCGAAGCAGTACTTC	CSVEEGSKQYF
NA	TRBV2	TRBD2	TRBJ2-7	TGTGCCAGCAGTGAAGGGGTAGCGGGAGCGTCCTACAAGCAGTACTTC	CASSEGVAGASYKQYF
NA	TRBV20-1	TRBD2	TRBJ2-1	TGCAGTGCTAGAGATTTTCTAGCGGGAGTCAATGAGCAGTTCTTC	CSARDFLAGVNEQFF
NA	TRBV12-3/TRBV12-4	TRBD1	TRBJ1-1	TGTGCCAGCAGTTTATGGGACAGGGGGTATGCTTTCTTT	CASSLWDRGYAFF
many	TRBV12-3/TRBV12-4	NA	TRBJ2-7	TGTGCCAGCAGTTTTAATTACGACACCGAGCAGTACTTC	CASSFNYDTEQYF
NA	TRBV12-3/TRBV12-4	TRBD2	TRBJ2-3	TGTGCCAGCAGTTTAATATCTAAAGGGGCCGGACTAGCGGGAGGTCTGTGGACAGATACGCAGTATTTT	CASSLISKGAGLAGGLWTDTQYF
NA	TRBV14	NA	TRBJ2-5	TGTGCCAGCAGGTCTAGCGCCCAAGAGACCCAGTACTTC	CASRSSAQETQYF
many	TRBV5-6	NA	TRBJ2-5	TGTGCCAGCAGCTTGGGCCCCAGCCAAGAGACCCAGTACTTC	CASSLGPSQETQYF
few	TRBV7-2	TRBD2	TRBJ2-7	TGTGCCAGCAGCTTGAGACCGGGACTAGCGGTCAACGACCCGGGGGAGCAGTACTTC	CASSLRPGLAVNDPGEQYF
NA	TRBV10-2	NA	TRBJ1-4	TGCGCCAGCAGTGACGACGGGGGATCGGGTGAAAAACTGTTTTTT	CASSDDGGSGEKLFF
NA	TRBV5-1	NA	TRBJ2-7	TGCGCCAGCAGCTTACAGGTTGTCAACGAGCAGTACTTC	CASSLQVVNEQYF
NA	TRBV6-1	NA	TRBJ1-5	TGTGCCAGCAGCCGCCTCCCCGGGGATCAGCCCCAGCATTTT	CASSRLPGDQPQHF
NA	TRBV7-2	NA	TRBJ1-4	TGTGCCAGCAGCTTAGAGGCGGCAACTAATGAAAAACTGTTTTTT	CASSLEAATNEKLFF
NA	TRBV7-9	NA	TRBJ1-1	TGTGCCAGCAGCTTAGGCCGAGCTACACGGACCGAAGCTTTCTTT	CASSLGRATRTEAFF
few	TRBV7-2	NA	TRBJ2-1	TGTGCCAGCAGCCCTATGGGGCAGGGTAACAATGAGCAGTTCTTC	CASSPMGQGNNEQFF
NA	TRBV4-3	NA	TRBJ2-4	TGCGCCAGCAGCCAAGAGGTGAACCTAGCCAAAAACATTCAGTACTTC	CASSQEVNLAKNIQYF
NA	TRBV20-1	NA	TRBJ2-6	TGCAGTGCTAGAGCTTCAGGTGGGGTCTCTGGGGCCAACGTCCTGACTTTC	CSARASGGVSGANVLTF
many	TRBV29-1	NA	TRBJ2-7	TGCAGCGTTGAGGCACAAACCTACGAGCAGTACTTC	CSVEAQTYEQYF
NA	TRBV7-7	NA	TRBJ2-3	TGTGCTAGCAGCTTACGTGCGGGCACAGATACGCAGTATTTT	CASSLRAGTDTQYF
NA	TRBV28	TRBD2	TRBJ2-7	TGTGCCAGCAGCCCTCGGGAACTAGCGGACTCCTACGAGCAGTACTTC	CASSPRELADSYEQYF
few	TRBV28	NA	TRBJ1-1	TGTGCCAGCAGTTTATCCGGCGGGAATGAAGCTTTCTTT	CASSLSGGNEAFF
few	TRBV5-4	TRBD2	TRBJ2-5	TGTGCCAGCAGCTTGGATAGCGGGGGACAAGAGACCCAGTACTTC	CASSLDSGGQETQYF
NA	TRBV9	TRBD1	TRBJ1-2	TGTGCCAGCAGCGTAGAGTCGGGACAGGGCCTCTATGGCCACACCTTC	CASSVESGQGLYGHTF
few	TRBV25-1	NA	TRBJ2-5	TGTGCCAGCGCGGCTCTGACGGGGCCAAGGACCCAGTACTTC	CASAALTGPRTQYF
many	TRBV30	NA	TRBJ2-1	TGTGCCTGGGGGAGTAATGAGCAGTTCTTC	CAWGSNEQFF
NA	TRBV20-1	NA	TRBJ2-3	TGCAGTGCTAGAGTCATCGTGCCGGGAAGGTCGGCAATCGCAGATACGCAGTATTTT	CSARVIVPGRSAIADTQYF
NA	TRBV25-1	TRBD1	TRBJ1-2	TGTGCCAGCAGTCTGCCGGGACAGTTCTATGGCTACACCTTC	CASSLPGQFYGYTF
NA	TRBV7-3	NA	TRBJ2-7	TGTGCCAGCAGCTTATCCATGGCCTACGAGCAGTACTTC	CASSLSMAYEQYF
NA	TRBV7-2	TRBD2	TRBJ2-7	TGTGCCAGCAGCACGACACCGGGACTAGCGATCGAGCAGTACTTC	CASSTTPGLAIEQYF
once	TRBV5-1	TRBD1	TRBJ1-1	TGCGCCAGCCATGGGACAGGGGTTGAAGCTTTCTTT	CASHGTGVEAFF
few	TRBV28	NA	TRBJ2-7	TGTGCCAGCAGTCGGACAGTTTTGCAGTACTTC	CASSRTVLQYF
NA	TRBV5-1	NA	TRBJ1-4	TGCGCCAGCAGCTTGGGACGGATGGACAGACTGTTTTTT	CASSLGRMDRLFF
NA	TRBV20-1	TRBD2	TRBJ2-1	TGCAGTGCTAGAGATAGCGGGAGGGCCAGGGATGAGCAGTTCTTC	CSARDSGRARDEQFF